What follows are 7 T cell receptor beta chains derived from one specimen sequenced in a study of T cell responses to AZD1222 COVID-19 vaccine. Data came from immunoSEQ multiplex PCR; TCRdb stores just in-frame clones and leaves some out. The sample includes roughly 100,000 clones, 75% to 90% of them seen just once. Sequenced material: peripheral blood, taken on day 0 of AZD1222 vaccination. Every receptor here comes from an adult in good health.

V is TRBV4-1 and J is TRBJ1-4; D is unclear. CDR3 size: 14 residues. Trimming cost V 1 base and J 4 bases, with 7 bases left between them. Germline lookup yields CDR1 MGHRA and CDR2 YSYEKL. CDR3: CASSQGWGNEKLFF. The CDR3 DNA reads TGCGCCAGCAGCCAAGGGTGGGGTAATGAAAAACTGTTTTTT.

The gene calls are TRBV24-1 and TRBJ2-5, with D possibly being TRBD2 (6 bases). Germline CDR1 KGHDR, CDR2 SFDVKD. The CDR3 extends over 16 amino acids. Trimming pared 5 bases from V and 1 base from J, leaving 16 bases between. This chain's CDR3 is CATSGLGVGGQETQYF. As DNA, the CDR3 is TGTGCCACCAGTGGCTTAGGAGTGGGGGGCCAAGAGACCCAGTACTTC.

CDR3 loop: CASSLGVVSGMNTEAFF. CDR3 coding DNA: TGTGCCAGCTCATTAGGGGTCGTCTCGGGTATGAACACTGAAGCTTTCTTT. The rearrangement links TRBV18 to TRBJ1-1, with D maybe TRBD1 (5 bases). CDR1 and CDR2 from the germline V gene are KGHSH and LQKENI. The CDR3 is made up of 17 amino acids. Trimming removed 5 bases at V and 0 bases at J, with 19 bases between. Based on the CDR3 plus reference TRBV18 and TRBJ1-1, the full variable domain is NAGVMQNPRHLVRRRGQEARLRCSPMKGHSHVYWYRQLPEEGLKFMVYLQKENIIDESGMPKERFSAEFPKEGPSILRIQQVVRGDSAAYFCASSLGVVSGMNTEAFFGQGTRLTVV.

J is TRBJ1-3 and V is TRBV2, with D uncertain. The V gene lost 8 bases and the J gene lost 0 bases, with 8 bases spanning the gap. The germline CDR1 and CDR2 sequences are SNHLY and FYNNEI. The CDR3 runs 13 residues. CDR3 region: CASVQDSGNTIYF. CDR3 nucleotide sequence: TGTGCCAGCGTTCAGGACTCTGGAAACACCATATATTTT.

V gene TRBV9 combines with J gene TRBJ2-7; D may match TRBD1 or TRBD2 (5 bases each). Germline-derived CDR1 and CDR2 are SGDLS and YYNGEE. Trimming cost V 3 bases and J 0 bases, with 16 bases left between them. The CDR3 loop spans 16 amino acids. This CDR3 reads CASSDARDGSSYEQYF. The CDR3 nucleotides read TGTGCCAGCAGCGATGCCCGGGACGGAAGCTCCTACGAGCAGTACTTC.

V and J are TRBV6-6 and TRBJ1-2; TRBD1 matches 12 bases. This CDR3 is 20 amino acids long. Germline-derived CDR1 and CDR2 are MNHNY and SVGAGI (reference sequence). The ends lost 6 bases at V and 8 bases at J; junction bases unmatched: 25. The CDR3 bases are TGTGCCAGCAGCCGAGAGGCTTGGGGGACAGGGGGCCCTATCGGCTACGGCTACACCTTC. The encoded protein is CASSREAWGTGGPIGYGYTF.

The V call is TRBV5-4, the J call TRBJ2-3; 7 nucleotides agree with TRBD1. The J segment lost 3 bases and the V segment lost 1 base, leaving 2 bases of the junction unmatched. CDR3 size: 14 residues. The V gene's germline CDR1 is SGHNT and CDR2 YYREEE (reference sequence). The CDR3 region has the DNA TGTGCCAGCAGCTTGAAACAGGGGACAGATACGCAGTATTTT. This translates into CASSLKQGTDTQYF.